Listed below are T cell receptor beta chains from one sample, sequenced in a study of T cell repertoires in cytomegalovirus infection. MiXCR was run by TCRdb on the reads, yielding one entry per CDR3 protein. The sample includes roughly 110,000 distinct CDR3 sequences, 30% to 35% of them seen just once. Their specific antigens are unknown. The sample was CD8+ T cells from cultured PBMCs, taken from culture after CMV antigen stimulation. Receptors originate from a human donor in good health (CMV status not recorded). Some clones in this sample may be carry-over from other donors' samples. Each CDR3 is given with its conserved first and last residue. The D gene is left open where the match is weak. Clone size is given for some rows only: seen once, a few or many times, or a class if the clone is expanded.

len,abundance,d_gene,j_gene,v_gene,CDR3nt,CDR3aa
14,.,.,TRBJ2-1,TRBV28,TGTGCCAGCAGTACGCCCTCCTTGTACAATGAGCAGTTCTTC,CASSTPSLYNEQFF
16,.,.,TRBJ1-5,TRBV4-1,TGCGCCAGCAGCCAAGATGGGGGGGTGGTAAATCAGCCCCAGCATTTT,CASSQDGGVVNQPQHF
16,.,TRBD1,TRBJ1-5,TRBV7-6,TGTGCCAGCAGCTTAGGGGCAGGGGGAGGCAATCAGCCCCAGCATTTT,CASSLGAGGGNQPQHF
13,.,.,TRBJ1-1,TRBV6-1,TGTGCCAGCGAAGACAGGCTGAACACTGAAGCTTTCTTT,CASEDRLNTEAFF
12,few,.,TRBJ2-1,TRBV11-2,TGTGCCAGCAGCCTGTCGGAGCGTGAGCAGTTCTTC,CASSLSEREQFF
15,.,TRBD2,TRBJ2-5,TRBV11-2,TGTGCCAGCAGCTTCGAGCGGGGGGGTGTAGAGACCCAGTACTTC,CASSFERGGVETQYF
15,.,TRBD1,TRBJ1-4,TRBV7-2,TGTGCCAGCAGCTTCAGGGGGGCGGGTAGTGAAAAACTGTTTTTT,CASSFRGAGSEKLFF
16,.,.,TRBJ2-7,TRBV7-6,TGTGCCAGCAGCTTAGCGTCGGGGGACCACCCCTACGAGCAGTACTTC,CASSLASGDHPYEQYF
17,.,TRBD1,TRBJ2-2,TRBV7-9,TGTACCAGCAGCTTGACCCCGGGGCCAGGGGGCACCGGGGAGCTGTTTTTT,CTSSLTPGPGGTGELFF
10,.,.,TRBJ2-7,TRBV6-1,TGTGCCAGCAAATGGAACGAGCAGTACTTC,CASKWNEQYF
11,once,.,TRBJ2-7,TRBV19,TGTGCCAGTAGTGTGGGCACCGAGCAGTACTTC,CASSVGTEQYF
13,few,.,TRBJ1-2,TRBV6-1,TGTGCCAGCAGTTTTACAGGGTTACATGGCTACACCTTC,CASSFTGLHGYTF
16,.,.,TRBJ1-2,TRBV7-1,TGTACCAGCAGCTCGCCTGGGCAGGGCACTAACTATGGCTACACCTTC,CTSSSPGQGTNYGYTF
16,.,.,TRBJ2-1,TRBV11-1,TGTGCCAGCAGCTTAGAGGTTGACGGATCCTACAATGAGCAGTTCTTC,CASSLEVDGSYNEQFF
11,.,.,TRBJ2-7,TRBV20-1,TGCAGTCAAGGGGTCTCCTACGAGCAGTACTTC,CSQGVSYEQYF
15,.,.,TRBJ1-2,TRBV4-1,TGCGCCAGCAGCCAAGGGGCAGGGTCAGGCTATGGCTACACCTTC,CASSQGAGSGYGYTF
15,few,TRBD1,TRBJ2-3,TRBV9,TGTGCCAGCAGCTTCGCCGGGACAGACACAGATACGCAGTATTTT,CASSFAGTDTDTQYF
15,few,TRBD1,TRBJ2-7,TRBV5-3,TGTGCCAGCAGCCGTACCGGACAGGGAAGAGACGAGCAGTACTTC,CASSRTGQGRDEQYF
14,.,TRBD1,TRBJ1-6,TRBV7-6,TGTGCCAGCAGCATGGACAGGGCGGAATCACCCCTCCACTTT,CASSMDRAESPLHF
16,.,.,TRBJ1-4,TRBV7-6,TGTGCCAGCAGCTTAGCCAACAGACTATCTAATGAAAAACTGTTTTTT,CASSLANRLSNEKLFF
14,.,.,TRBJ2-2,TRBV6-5,TGTGCCAGCAGTTACGGGCATACTAACGGGGAGCTGTTTTTT,CASSYGHTNGELFF
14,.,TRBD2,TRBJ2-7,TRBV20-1,TGCAGTGCTAGGACTAGCGGGGGCCCCTACGAGCAGTACTTC,CSARTSGGPYEQYF
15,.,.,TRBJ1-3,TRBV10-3,TGTGCCATCAGTGACCCTACAGGGACTGGAAACACCATATATTTT,CAISDPTGTGNTIYF
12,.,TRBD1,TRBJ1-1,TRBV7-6,TGTGCCAGCAGCAGGACAGGGGATCAAGCTTTCTTT,CASSRTGDQAFF
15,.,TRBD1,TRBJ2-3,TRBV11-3,TGTGCCAGCAGCTCCCGGACAGGGCAGGGAGATACGCAGTATTTT,CASSSRTGQGDTQYF
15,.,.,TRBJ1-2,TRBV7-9,TGTGCCAGCAGCTTTAACCCCCAGGGAGACTATGGCTACACCTTC,CASSFNPQGDYGYTF
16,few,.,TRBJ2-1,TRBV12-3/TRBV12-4,TGTGCCAGCAGTGGAGGACCAGGGGGGTCCTACAATGAGCAGTTCTTC,CASSGGPGGSYNEQFF
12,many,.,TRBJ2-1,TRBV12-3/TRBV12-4,TGTGCCAGCAGTTTCTTCGACAGGAAGCAGTTCTTC,CASSFFDRKQFF
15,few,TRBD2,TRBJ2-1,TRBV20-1,TGCAGTGCTAGATCGATTTTGGGACTAGCCCATGAGCAGTTCTTC,CSARSILGLAHEQFF
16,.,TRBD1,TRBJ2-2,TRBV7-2,TGTGCCAGCAGCCTTAGACAGGGGAGGCGCGGCGGGGAGCTGTTTTTT,CASSLRQGRRGGELFF